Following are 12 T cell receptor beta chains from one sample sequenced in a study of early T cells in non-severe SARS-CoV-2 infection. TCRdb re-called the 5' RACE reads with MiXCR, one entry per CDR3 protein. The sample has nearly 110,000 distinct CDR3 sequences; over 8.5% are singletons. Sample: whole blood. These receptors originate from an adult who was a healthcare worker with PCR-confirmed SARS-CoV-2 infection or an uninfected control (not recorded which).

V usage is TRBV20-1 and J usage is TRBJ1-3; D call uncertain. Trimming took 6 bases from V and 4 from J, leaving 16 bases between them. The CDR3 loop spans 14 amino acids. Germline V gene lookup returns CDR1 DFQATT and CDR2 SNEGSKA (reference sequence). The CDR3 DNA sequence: TGCAGTGCGAGGTTTGAAGCGGCCGGAAACACCATATATTTT. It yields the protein CSARFEAAGNTIYF.

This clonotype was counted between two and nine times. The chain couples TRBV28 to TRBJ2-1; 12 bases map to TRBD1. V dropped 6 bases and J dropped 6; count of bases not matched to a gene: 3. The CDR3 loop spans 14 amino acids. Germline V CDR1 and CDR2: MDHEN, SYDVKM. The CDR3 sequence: CASSPGQGANEQFF. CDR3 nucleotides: TGTGCCAGCAGCCCGGGACAGGGGGCCAATGAGCAGTTCTTC.

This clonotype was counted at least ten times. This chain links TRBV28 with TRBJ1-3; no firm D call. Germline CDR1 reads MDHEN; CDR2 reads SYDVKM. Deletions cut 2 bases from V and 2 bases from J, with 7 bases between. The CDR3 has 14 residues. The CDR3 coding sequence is TGTGCCAGCAGTTTACCCATCGCTGGAAACACCATATATTTT. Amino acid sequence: CASSLPIAGNTIYF.

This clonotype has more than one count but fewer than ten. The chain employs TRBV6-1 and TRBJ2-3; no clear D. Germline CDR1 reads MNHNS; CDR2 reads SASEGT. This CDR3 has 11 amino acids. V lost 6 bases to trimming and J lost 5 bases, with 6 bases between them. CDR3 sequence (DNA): TGTGCCAGCAGCGAAAGAGATACGCAGTATTTT. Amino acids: CASSERDTQYF.

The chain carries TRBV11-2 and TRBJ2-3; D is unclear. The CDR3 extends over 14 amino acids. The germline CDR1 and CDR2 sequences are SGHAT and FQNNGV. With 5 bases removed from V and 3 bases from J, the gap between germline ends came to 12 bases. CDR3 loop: CASSAPRLTDTQYF. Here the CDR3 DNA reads TGTGCCAGCAGCGCGCCCAGACTGACAGATACGCAGTATTTT. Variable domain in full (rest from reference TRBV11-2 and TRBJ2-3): EAGVAQSPRYKIIEKRQSVAFWCNPISGHATLYWYQQILGQGPKLLIQFQNNGVVDDSQLPKDRFSAERLKGVDSTLKIQPAKLEDSAVYLCASSAPRLTDTQYFGPGTRLTVL.

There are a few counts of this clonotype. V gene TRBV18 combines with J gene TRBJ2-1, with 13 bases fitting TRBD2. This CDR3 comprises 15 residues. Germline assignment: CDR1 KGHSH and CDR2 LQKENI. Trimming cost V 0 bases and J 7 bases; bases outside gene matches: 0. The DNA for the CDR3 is TGTGCCAGCTCACCACCGGGACTAGCGGGAAATGAGCAGTTCTTC. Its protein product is CASSPPGLAGNEQFF.

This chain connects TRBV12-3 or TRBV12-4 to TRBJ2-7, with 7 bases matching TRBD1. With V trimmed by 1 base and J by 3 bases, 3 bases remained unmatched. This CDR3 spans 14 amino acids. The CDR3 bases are TGTGCCAGCAGTTTAGGGTCAGGGGGCTACGAGCAGTACTTC. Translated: CASSLGSGGYEQYF.

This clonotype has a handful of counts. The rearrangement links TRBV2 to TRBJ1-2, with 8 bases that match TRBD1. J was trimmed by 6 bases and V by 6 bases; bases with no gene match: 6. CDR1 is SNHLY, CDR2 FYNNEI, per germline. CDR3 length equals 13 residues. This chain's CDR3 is CASRPQGADGYTF. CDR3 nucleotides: TGTGCCAGCAGGCCTCAGGGGGCCGATGGCTACACCTTC. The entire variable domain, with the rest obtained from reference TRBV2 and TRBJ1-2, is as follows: EPEVTQTPSHQVTQMGQEVILRCVPISNHLYFYWYRQILGQKVEFLVSFYNNEISEKSEIFDDQFSVERPDGSNFTLKIRSTKLEDSAMYFCASRPQGADGYTFGSGTRLTVV.

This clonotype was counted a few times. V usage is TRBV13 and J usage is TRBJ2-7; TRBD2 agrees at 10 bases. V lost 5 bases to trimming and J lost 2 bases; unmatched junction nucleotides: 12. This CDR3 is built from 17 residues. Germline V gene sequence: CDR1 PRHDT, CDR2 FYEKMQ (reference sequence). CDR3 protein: CASSPNGLAGEPYEQYF. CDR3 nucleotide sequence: TGTGCCAGCAGCCCAAATGGGCTAGCGGGGGAACCCTACGAGCAGTACTTC.

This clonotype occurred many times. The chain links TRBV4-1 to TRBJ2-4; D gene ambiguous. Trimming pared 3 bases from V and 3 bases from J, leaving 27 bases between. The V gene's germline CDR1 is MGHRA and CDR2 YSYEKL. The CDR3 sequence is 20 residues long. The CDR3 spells CASSQDPSYGQASSKNIQYF. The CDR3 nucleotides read TGCGCCAGCAGCCAGGATCCCTCTTACGGGCAGGCGTCGAGCAAAAACATTCAGTACTTC.

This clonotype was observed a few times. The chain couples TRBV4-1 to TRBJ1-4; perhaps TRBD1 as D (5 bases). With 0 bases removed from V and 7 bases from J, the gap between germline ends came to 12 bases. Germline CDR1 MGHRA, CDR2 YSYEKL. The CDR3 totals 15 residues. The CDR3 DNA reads TGCGCCAGCAGCCAAGATAGCAGGGTGGTTGAAAAACTGTTTTTT. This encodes CASSQDSRVVEKLFF.

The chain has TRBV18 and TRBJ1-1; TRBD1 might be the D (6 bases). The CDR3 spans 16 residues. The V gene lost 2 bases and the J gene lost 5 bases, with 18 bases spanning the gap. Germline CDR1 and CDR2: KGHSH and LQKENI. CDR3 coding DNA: TGTGCCAGCTCACCAACGGGACACAATAGAAGGACTGAAGCTTTCTTT. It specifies CASSPTGHNRRTEAFF.